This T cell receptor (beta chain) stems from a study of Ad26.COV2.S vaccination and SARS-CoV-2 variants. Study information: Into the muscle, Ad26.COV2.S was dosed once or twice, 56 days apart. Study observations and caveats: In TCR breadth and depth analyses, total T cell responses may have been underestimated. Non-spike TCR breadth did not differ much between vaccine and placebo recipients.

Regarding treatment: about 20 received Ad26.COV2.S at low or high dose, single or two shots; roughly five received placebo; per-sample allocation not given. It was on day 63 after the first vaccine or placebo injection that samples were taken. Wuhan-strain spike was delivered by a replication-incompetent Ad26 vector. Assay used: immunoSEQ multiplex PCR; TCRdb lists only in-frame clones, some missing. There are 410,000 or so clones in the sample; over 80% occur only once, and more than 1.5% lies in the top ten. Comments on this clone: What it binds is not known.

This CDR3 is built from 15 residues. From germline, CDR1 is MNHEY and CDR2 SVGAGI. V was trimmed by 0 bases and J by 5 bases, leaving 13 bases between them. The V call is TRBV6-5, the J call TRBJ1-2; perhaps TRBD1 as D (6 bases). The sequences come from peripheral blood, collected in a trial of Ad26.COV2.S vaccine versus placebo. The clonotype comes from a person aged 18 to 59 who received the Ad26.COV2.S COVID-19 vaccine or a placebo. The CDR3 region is CASSYSGDTFYGYTF. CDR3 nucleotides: TGTGCCAGCAGTTACTCTGGGGACACCTTTTATGGCTACACCTTC.